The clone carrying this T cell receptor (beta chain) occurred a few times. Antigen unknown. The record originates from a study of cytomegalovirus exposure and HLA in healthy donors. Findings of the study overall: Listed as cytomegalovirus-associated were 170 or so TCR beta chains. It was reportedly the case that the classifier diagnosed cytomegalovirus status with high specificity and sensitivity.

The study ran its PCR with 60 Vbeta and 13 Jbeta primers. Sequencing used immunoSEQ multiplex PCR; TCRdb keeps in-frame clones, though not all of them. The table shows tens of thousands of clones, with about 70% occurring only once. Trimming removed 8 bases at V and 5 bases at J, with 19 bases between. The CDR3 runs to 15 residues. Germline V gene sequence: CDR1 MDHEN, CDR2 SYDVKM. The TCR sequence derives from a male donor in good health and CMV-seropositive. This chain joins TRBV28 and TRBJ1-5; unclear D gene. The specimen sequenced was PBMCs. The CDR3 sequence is CASLSSDGVHQPQHF. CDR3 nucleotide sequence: TGTGCCAGCCTCAGTTCGGACGGGGTTCATCAGCCCCAGCATTTT.